The 29 T cell receptor beta chains listed next were all sequenced from one sample in a study of CD8 T cell repertoires and HIV-1 epitope variants. Clones were sequenced by immunoSEQ multiplex PCR, and TCRdb holds only the in-frame ones, with some missing. In the table there are roughly 100,000 clones, approximately 70% of which are singletons. Sequences were obtained from uncultured baseline CD8+ T cells from peripheral blood mononuclear cells (PBMCs). Receptors were obtained from a male donor with HIV.

The gene calls are TRBV19 and TRBJ1-5; D is unclear. Germline-derived CDR1 and CDR2 are LNHDA and SQIVND (reference sequence). CDR3 size: 19 residues. Trimming removed 0 bases from V and 0 bases from J, with 18 bases in between. The CDR3: CASSIDRGEPNYSNQPQHF. The CDR3 DNA sequence: TGTGCCAGTAGTATAGATCGCGGGGAACCTAATTATAGCAATCAGCCCCAGCATTTT.

The chain combines TRBV10-2 with TRBJ1-5, with 7 bases aligning to TRBD1. Germline values: CDR1 WSHSY, CDR2 SAAADI. The CDR3 sequence is 15 residues long. V shed 5 bases, J shed 0 bases, and the junction held 4 bases outside the gene matches. The CDR3 DNA sequence: TGCGCCAGCAGTTGGGGGACAGATAGCAATCAGCCCCAGCATTTT. This encodes CASSWGTDSNQPQHF.

The chain links TRBV2 to TRBJ2-1; D gene unclear. The CDR3 has 16 residues. The V end lost 0 bases, the J end lost 9 bases, and 18 bases lay between the germline ends. Germline assignment: CDR1 SNHLY and CDR2 FYNNEI. The CDR3 sequence: CASSEASYGVVVEQFF. CDR3 bases: TGTGCCAGCAGTGAAGCTTCTTATGGGGTGGTGGTTGAGCAGTTCTTC.

The rearrangement joins TRBV6-5 to TRBJ2-7; 12 bases fit TRBD2. The CDR3 totals 15 residues. CDR1 is MNHEY and CDR2 is SVGAGI in the germline V gene. Unmatched junction bases numbered 4, after V lost 7 bases and J lost 0 bases. In DNA, the CDR3 is TGTGCCAGCACTACGACTAGCGGGAGCTCCTACGAGCAGTACTTC. Translating it yields CASTTTSGSSYEQYF.

V is TRBV15 and J is TRBJ2-5; D is undetermined. Trimming stripped 0 bases from V and 1 base from J, with 9 bases between. Germline V CDR1 and CDR2: LNHNV, YYDKDF (reference sequence). This CDR3 is built from 15 residues. The CDR3 loop reads CATSRDRRSQETQYF. CDR3 DNA sequence: TGTGCCACCAGCAGAGACCGGCGTAGCCAAGAGACCCAGTACTTC.

This chain connects TRBV6-5 to TRBJ2-5; 9 nucleotides line up with TRBD1. Germline V gene data show CDR1 as MNHEY and CDR2 as SVGAGI. The CDR3 consists of 15 residues. V dropped 4 bases and J dropped 5; count of bases not matched to a gene: 8. In DNA, the CDR3 is TGTGCCAGCAGTTCCTACAGGGGGCAGGGGGAGACCCAGTACTTC. This gives the protein CASSSYRGQGETQYF.

CDR3 in amino acids: CASSDPDTQYF. Written as DNA, the CDR3 is TGTGCCAGCAGTGACCCAGATACGCAGTATTTT. V gene TRBV6-6 combines with J gene TRBJ2-3; D unresolved. Germline V gene lookup returns CDR1 MNHNY and CDR2 SVGAGI (reference sequence). Trimming took 5 bases from V and 4 from J, leaving 4 bases between them. This CDR3 spans 11 amino acids.

The chain is built from TRBV7-8 and TRBJ2-5; 13 bases are a match to TRBD2. The CDR3 has 16 residues. Germline V CDR1 and CDR2: SGHVS, FQNEAQ. The junction had 8 bases not matched to a gene; V was cut back by 5 bases and J by 5 bases. The CDR3 region has the DNA TGTGCCAGCAGCGCCTGGACTAGCGGGAGAGGGGAGACCCAGTACTTC. This sequence encodes CASSAWTSGRGETQYF. The whole variable domain, filled in from reference TRBV7-8 and TRBJ2-5, reads GAGVSQSPRYKVAKRGQDVALRCDPISGHVSLFWYQQALGQGPEFLTYFQNEAQLDKSGLPSDRFFAERPEGSVSTLKIQRTQQEDSAVYLCASSAWTSGRGETQYFGPGTRLLVL.

The genes are TRBV4-2 and TRBJ1-5; the D gene is possibly TRBD1 (6 bases). Trimming stripped 0 bases from V and 5 bases from J, with 17 bases between. Germline loops: CDR1 LGHNA, CDR2 YNFKEQ. CDR3 length: 17 residues. The CDR3 DNA follows: TGTGCCAGCAGCCAAGATCCCAGCCTAGAGGGGGATCAGCCCCAGCATTTT. Protein sequence: CASSQDPSLEGDQPQHF.

A word on this clone: Other DNA variants within this sample encode the same CDR3. V is TRBV5-4 and J is TRBJ2-2, with D possibly TRBD1 on 5 matching bases. Germline CDR1 and CDR2: SGHNT and YYREEE (reference sequence). The CDR3 totals 13 residues. Trimming shortened V by 2 bases and J by 6 bases, and 8 bases separated the two germline ends. The CDR3 nucleotides read TGTGCCAGCAGCTTTCTGGGGCCCGGGGAGCTGTTTTTT. Amino acids: CASSFLGPGELFF.

The chain has TRBV6-5 and TRBJ1-1; D is possibly TRBD1 (6 bases). V was trimmed by 6 bases and J by 0 bases, leaving 11 bases between them. CDR1 and CDR2 (germline): MNHEY, SVGAGI. The CDR3 is 14 residues long. CDR3 sequence: CASRRDTLNTEAFF. CDR3 in DNA: TGTGCCAGCAGACGGGACACATTGAACACTGAAGCTTTCTTT.

V usage is TRBV5-6 and J usage is TRBJ2-4; possibly TRBD1 for D (5 bases). Germline CDR1 reads SGHDT; CDR2 reads YYEEEE. Trimming took 1 base from V and 9 from J, leaving 14 bases between them. The CDR3 extends over 14 amino acids. DNA for the CDR3: TGTGCCAGCAGCTTGTACCAGGGTGGAACCATTCAGTACTTC. Its translation is CASSLYQGGTIQYF.

The chain carries TRBV10-3 and TRBJ2-7, with 11 bases that match TRBD2. The junction had 10 bases not matched to a gene; V was cut back by 6 bases and J by 0 bases. The CDR3 is 17 amino acids. Germline CDR1 ENHRY, CDR2 SYGVKD. The CDR3 coding sequence is TGTGCCATCAGACCCGGGACTAGCGGATATCGCTCCTACGAGCAGTACTTC. Translation: CAIRPGTSGYRSYEQYF.

This clone has only a few counts. This chain connects TRBV27 to TRBJ2-7, with a weak D call TRBD2 (6 bases). The CDR3 totals 11 residues. V dropped 5 bases and J dropped 7 bases, with 9 bases sitting between them. The germline CDR1 and CDR2 sequences are MNHEY and SMNVEV (reference sequence). Here the CDR3 DNA reads TGTGCCAGCAGTGGAGGGGATGAGCAGTACTTC. Protein sequence: CASSGGDEQYF.

CDR3 residues: CASSDPLATNEKLFF. As DNA, the CDR3 is TGCGCCAGCAGTGATCCCCTTGCAACTAATGAAAAACTGTTTTTT. The chain couples TRBV5-1 to TRBJ1-4; the D is unclear. The germline gives CDR1 SGHRS, CDR2 YFSETQ. The CDR3 has 15 residues. V dropped 5 bases and J dropped 0 bases, with 11 bases sitting between them.

A single count supports this clone. The chain recombines TRBV4-2 with TRBJ2-3, with TRBD1 identical over 10 bases. The V segment lost 3 bases and the J segment 8 bases; nucleotides outside the gene matches: 11. Germline assignment: CDR1 LGHNA and CDR2 YNFKEQ. The CDR3 covers 16 residues. The CDR3 protein is CASSQAPGQGHVTQYF. DNA for the CDR3: TGTGCCAGCAGCCAGGCTCCGGGACAGGGGCATGTTACGCAGTATTTT.

This sequence joins TRBV19 and TRBJ1-5; D is ambiguous. V lost 1 base and J lost 0, with 7 bases in between. Germline V CDR1 and CDR2: LNHDA, SQIVND (reference sequence). This CDR3 has 15 residues. CDR3 nucleotide sequence: TGTGCCAGTAGTATAGCCTCCCATAGCAATCAGCCCCAGCATTTT. This encodes CASSIASHSNQPQHF.

The chain employs TRBV25-1 and TRBJ2-7; D remains unclear. Germline V CDR1 and CDR2: MGHDK, SYGVNS. V gave up 4 bases and J gave up 7 bases, with 17 bases separating them. The length of the CDR3 is 14 residues. The DNA of the CDR3 is TGTGCCAGCAGTGTACCGGGTCCCATGGGGGAGCAGTACTTC. It yields the protein CASSVPGPMGEQYF.

V usage is TRBV7-9 and J usage is TRBJ2-2; 9 bases are shared with TRBD2. J gave up 1 base and V 5 bases, and 8 bases lay outside the gene matches. Looked up from germline, CDR1 is SEHNR and CDR2 is FQNEAQ (reference sequence). The CDR3 length is 17 residues. The chain's CDR3 is CASSTIAGGKNTGELFF. Here the CDR3 DNA reads TGTGCCAGCAGCACCATCGCGGGGGGGAAGAACACCGGGGAGCTGTTTTTT.

The V call is TRBV19, the J call TRBJ2-7; 8 bases map to TRBD1. The junction had 9 bases not matched to a gene; V was cut back by 8 bases and J by 3 bases. The CDR3 is made up of 14 amino acids. Germline CDR1 reads LNHDA; CDR2 reads SQIVND (reference sequence). The CDR3 spells CASSSWTGFYEQYF. The DNA of the CDR3 is TGTGCCAGTTCCAGTTGGACAGGGTTCTACGAGCAGTACTTC.

The chain carries TRBV30 and TRBJ2-7; D is ambiguous. The CDR3 loop spans 16 amino acids. Trimming pared 0 bases from V and 3 bases from J, leaving 18 bases between. The germline gives CDR1 GTSNPN, CDR2 SVGIG (reference sequence). CDR3: CAWSVRGRAGDYEQYF. CDR3 nucleotides: TGTGCCTGGAGTGTACGTGGGCGCGCAGGAGACTACGAGCAGTACTTC.

The rearrangement links TRBV7-3 to TRBJ2-1; D is undetermined. V dropped 4 bases and J dropped 7 bases, with 11 bases sitting between them. The CDR3 is 13 amino acids. Germline CDR1 SGHTA, CDR2 FQGTGA. The CDR3 sequence is CASSSGPTNEQFF. CDR3 DNA sequence: TGTGCCAGCAGCTCTGGACCGACTAATGAGCAGTTCTTC.

This clone was seen a handful of times. The chain carries TRBV27 and TRBJ2-2; D gene unclear. CDR3 length: 14 amino acids. The germline V and J ends were trimmed by 3 bases and 5 bases, with 10 bases remaining between them. Germline V CDR1 and CDR2: MNHEY, SMNVEV (reference sequence). The CDR3 DNA is TGTGCCAGCAGTTTCACCTCGTTAACCGGGGAGCTGTTTTTT. Protein sequence: CASSFTSLTGELFF.

The CDR3 reads CASSLREDGKETQYF. DNA of the CDR3: TGTGCCAGCAGTTTACGAGAGGACGGGAAAGAGACCCAGTACTTC. The chain combines TRBV28 with TRBJ2-5; D is possibly TRBD2 (5 bases). CDR1 and CDR2 from the germline V gene are MDHEN and SYDVKM. Trimming removed 2 bases at V and 3 bases at J, with 13 bases between. The CDR3 length is 15 residues.

The chain is built from TRBV5-5 and TRBJ1-1; D possibly corresponds to TRBD1 (5 bases). V gave up 3 bases and J gave up 0 bases, with 15 bases separating them. CDR1 is SGHKS, CDR2 YYEKEE, per germline (reference sequence). CDR3 length: 16 amino acids. The CDR3 coding sequence is TGTGCCAGCAGCTCGGGGACGGCCGATATGAACACTGAAGCTTTCTTT. The encoded protein is CASSSGTADMNTEAFF.

The gene calls are TRBV28 and TRBJ2-7; a possible D gene is TRBD2 (5 bases). CDR1 is MDHEN, CDR2 SYDVKM, per germline. CDR3 length equals 15 residues. The ends were cut back, 5 bases at V and 5 bases at J, with 19 bases in the middle. CDR3 sequence: CASSNGWGSVDEQYF. CDR3 bases: TGTGCCAGCAGTAATGGCTGGGGTAGCGTGGACGAGCAGTACTTC.

In its sample, this clone was seen once. This sequence joins TRBV7-6 and TRBJ2-7; 8 nucleotides agree with TRBD2. CDR1 is SGHVS, CDR2 FNYEAQ, per germline. J was trimmed by 4 bases and V by 1 base; bases with no gene match: 15. The CDR3 is 18 residues long. The CDR3 region is CASSLVLAGPGVSYEQYF. In DNA, the CDR3 is TGTGCCAGCAGCTTAGTCTTAGCGGGGCCCGGCGTTTCGTACGAGCAGTACTTC.

The chain has TRBV7-9 and TRBJ2-5; 8 nucleotides line up with TRBD2. Germline V lookup: CDR1 SEHNR, CDR2 FQNEAQ (reference sequence). The ends lost 4 bases at V and 5 bases at J; junction bases unmatched: 9. The CDR3 spans 15 residues. The CDR3 protein is CASSSYREGGETQYF. DNA for the CDR3: TGTGCCAGCAGCTCCTACCGGGAGGGAGGGGAGACCCAGTACTTC.

This sequence joins TRBV27 and TRBJ2-1, with TRBD1 matching over 11 bases. CDR1 is MNHEY and CDR2 is SMNVEV in the germline V gene (reference sequence). This CDR3 spans 15 amino acids. After removal of 6 bases from V and 7 bases from J, the junction contained 8 bases not matched to a gene. CDR3 sequence reads: CASSPPGTGGNEQFF. In DNA, the CDR3 is TGTGCCAGCAGCCCCCCCGGGACAGGGGGGAATGAGCAGTTCTTC.